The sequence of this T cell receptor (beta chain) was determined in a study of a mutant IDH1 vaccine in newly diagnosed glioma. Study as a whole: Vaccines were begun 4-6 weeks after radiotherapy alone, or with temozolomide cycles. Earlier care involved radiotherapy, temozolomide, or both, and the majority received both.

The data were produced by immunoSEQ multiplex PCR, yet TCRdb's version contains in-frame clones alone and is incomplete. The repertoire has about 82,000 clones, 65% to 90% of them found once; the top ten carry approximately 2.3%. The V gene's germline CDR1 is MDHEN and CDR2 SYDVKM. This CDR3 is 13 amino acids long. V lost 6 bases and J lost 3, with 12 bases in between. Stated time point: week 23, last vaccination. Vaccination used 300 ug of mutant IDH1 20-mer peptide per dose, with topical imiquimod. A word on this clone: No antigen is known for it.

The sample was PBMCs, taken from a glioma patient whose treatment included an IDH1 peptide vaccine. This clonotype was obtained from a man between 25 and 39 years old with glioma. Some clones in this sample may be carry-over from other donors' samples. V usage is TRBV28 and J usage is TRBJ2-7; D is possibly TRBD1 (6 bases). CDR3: CASSLGQFYEQYF. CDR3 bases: TGTGCCAGCAGCCTAGGACAGTTCTACGAGCAGTACTTC. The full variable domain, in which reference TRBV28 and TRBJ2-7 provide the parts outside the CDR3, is DVKVTQSSRYLVKRTGEKVFLECVQDMDHENMFWYRQDPGLGLRLIYFSYDVKMKEKGDIPEGYSVSREKKERFSLILESASTNQTSMYLCASSLGQFYEQYFGPGTRLTVT.